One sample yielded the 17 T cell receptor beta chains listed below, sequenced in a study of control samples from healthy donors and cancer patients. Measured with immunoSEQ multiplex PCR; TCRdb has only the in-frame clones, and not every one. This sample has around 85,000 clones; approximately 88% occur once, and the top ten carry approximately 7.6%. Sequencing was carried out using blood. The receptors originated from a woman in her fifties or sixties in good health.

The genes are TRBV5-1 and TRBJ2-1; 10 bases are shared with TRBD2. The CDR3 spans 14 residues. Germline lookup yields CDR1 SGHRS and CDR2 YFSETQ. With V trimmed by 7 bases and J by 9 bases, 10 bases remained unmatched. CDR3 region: CASYVAGGEGEQFF. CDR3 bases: TGCGCCAGCTATGTAGCGGGAGGTGAGGGTGAGCAGTTCTTC.

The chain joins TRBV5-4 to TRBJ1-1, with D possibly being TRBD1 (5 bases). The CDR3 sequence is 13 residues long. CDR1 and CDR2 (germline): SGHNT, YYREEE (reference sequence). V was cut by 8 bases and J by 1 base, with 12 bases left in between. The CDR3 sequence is CASPGFANTEAFF. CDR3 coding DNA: TGTGCCAGTCCAGGGTTTGCGAACACTGAAGCTTTCTTT. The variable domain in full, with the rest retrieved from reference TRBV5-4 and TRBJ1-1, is ETGVTQSPTHLIKTRGQQVTLRCSSQSGHNTVSWYQQALGQGPQFIFQYYREEENGRGNFPPRFSGLQFPNYSSELNVNALELDDSALYLCASPGFANTEAFFGQGTRLTVV.

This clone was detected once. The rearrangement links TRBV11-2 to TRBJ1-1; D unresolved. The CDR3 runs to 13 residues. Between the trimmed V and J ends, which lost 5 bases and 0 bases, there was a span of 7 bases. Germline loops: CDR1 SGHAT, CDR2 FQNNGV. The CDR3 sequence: CASSADLNTEAFF. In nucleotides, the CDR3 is TGTGCCAGCAGCGCCGACTTGAACACTGAAGCTTTCTTT.

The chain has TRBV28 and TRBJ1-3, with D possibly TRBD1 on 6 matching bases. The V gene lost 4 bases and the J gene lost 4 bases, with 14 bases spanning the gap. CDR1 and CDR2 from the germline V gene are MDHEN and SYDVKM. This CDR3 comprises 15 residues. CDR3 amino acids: CASSSSGAGGNTIYF. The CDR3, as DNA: TGTGCCAGCAGTTCCTCAGGGGCTGGAGGAAACACCATATATTTT.

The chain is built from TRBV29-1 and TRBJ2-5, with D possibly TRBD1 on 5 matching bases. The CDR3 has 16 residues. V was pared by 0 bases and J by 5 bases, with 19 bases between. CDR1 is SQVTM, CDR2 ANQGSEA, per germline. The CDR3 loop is CSVEDQQARAWETQYF. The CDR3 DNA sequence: TGCAGCGTTGAAGATCAACAGGCCAGGGCGTGGGAGACCCAGTACTTC.

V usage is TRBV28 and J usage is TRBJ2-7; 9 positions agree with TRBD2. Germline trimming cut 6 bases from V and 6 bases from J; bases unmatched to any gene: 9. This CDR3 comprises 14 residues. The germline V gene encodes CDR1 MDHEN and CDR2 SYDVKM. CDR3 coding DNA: TGTGCCAGCAGGCCTAGCGGGGCCGCAAGCGAGCAGTACTTC. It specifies CASRPSGAASEQYF.

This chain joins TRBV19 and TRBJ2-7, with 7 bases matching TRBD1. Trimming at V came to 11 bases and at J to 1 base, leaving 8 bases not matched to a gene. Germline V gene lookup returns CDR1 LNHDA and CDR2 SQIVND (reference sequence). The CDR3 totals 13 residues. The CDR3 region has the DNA TGTGCCTCTCGAGACAGGGATTCCTACGAGCAGTACTTC. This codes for CASRDRDSYEQYF.

Here the CDR3 DNA reads TGTGCCAGCAGCTTAAGGGACGGCTACGAGCAGTACTTC. As protein: CASSLRDGYEQYF. The genes are TRBV7-3 and TRBJ2-7; the D gene could be TRBD1 or TRBD2 (5 bases each). Germline CDR1 is SGHTA and CDR2 is FQGTGA. This CDR3 has 13 amino acids. The V and J ends lost 1 base and 3 bases respectively, with 7 bases between them.

The CDR3 spells CATAQDRTSGNTIYF. The CDR3 bases are TGTGCCACCGCCCAGGACAGGACCTCTGGAAACACCATATATTTT. This sequence joins TRBV15 and TRBJ1-3, with TRBD1 matching over 7 bases. After removal of 8 bases from V and 0 bases from J, the junction contained 7 bases not matched to a gene. This CDR3 is 15 amino acids long. Germline values: CDR1 LNHNV, CDR2 YYDKDF (reference sequence).

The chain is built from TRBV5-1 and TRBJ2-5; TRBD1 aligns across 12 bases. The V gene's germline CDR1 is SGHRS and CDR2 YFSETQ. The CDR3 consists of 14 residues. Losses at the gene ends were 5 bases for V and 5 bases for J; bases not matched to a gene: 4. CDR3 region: CASSGTGGLETQYF. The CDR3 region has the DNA TGCGCCAGCAGTGGGACAGGGGGCTTGGAGACCCAGTACTTC.

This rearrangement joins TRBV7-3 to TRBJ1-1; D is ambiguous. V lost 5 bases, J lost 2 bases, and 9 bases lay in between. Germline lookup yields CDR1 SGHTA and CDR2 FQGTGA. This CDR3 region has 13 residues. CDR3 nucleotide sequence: TGTGCCAGCAGCCCGACAATCAACACTGAAGCTTTCTTT. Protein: CASSPTINTEAFF.

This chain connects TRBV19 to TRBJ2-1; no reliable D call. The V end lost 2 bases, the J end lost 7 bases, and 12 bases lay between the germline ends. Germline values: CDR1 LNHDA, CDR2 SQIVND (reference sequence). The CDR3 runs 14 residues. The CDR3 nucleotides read TGTGCCAGTAGTATATGGTCCCGAGTGAATGAGCAGTTCTTC. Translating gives CASSIWSRVNEQFF.

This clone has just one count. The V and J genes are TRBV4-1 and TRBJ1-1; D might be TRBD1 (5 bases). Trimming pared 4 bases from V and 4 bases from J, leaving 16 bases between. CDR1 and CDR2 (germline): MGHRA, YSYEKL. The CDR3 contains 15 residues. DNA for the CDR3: TGCGCCAGCAGCCTCTTAGGGACGGGGACCACTGAAGCTTTCTTT. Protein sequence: CASSLLGTGTTEAFF.

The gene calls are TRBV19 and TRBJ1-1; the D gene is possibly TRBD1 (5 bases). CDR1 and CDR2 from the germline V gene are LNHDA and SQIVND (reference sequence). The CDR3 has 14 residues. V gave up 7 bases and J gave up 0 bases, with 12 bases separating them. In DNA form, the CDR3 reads TGTGCCAGTATGGGGGGGACCATGAACACTGAAGCTTTCTTT. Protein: CASMGGTMNTEAFF.

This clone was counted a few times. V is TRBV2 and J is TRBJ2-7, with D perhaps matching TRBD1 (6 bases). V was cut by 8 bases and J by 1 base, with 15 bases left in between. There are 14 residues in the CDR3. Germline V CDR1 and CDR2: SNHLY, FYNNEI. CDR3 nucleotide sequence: TGTGCCAGCTCCTGGGCAGGGGCTTCCTACGAGCAGTACTTC. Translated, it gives CASSWAGASYEQYF.

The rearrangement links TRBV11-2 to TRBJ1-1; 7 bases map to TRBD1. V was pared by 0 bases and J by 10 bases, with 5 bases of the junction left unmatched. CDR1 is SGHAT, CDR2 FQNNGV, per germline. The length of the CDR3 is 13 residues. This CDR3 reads CASSLDQGGLAFF. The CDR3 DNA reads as TGTGCCAGCAGCTTAGATCAGGGGGGGTTAGCTTTCTTT. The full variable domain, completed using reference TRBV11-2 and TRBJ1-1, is EAGVAQSPRYKIIEKRQSVAFWCNPISGHATLYWYQQILGQGPKLLIQFQNNGVVDDSQLPKDRFSAERLKGVDSTLKIQPAKLEDSAVYLCASSLDQGGLAFFGQGTRLTVV.

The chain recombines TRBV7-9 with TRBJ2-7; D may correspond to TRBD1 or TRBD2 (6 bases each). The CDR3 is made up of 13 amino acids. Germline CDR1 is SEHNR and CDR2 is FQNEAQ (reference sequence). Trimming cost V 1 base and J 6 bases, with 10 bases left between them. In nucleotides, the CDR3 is TGTGCCAGCAGCTTAGGTGGGGGGCGCGAGCAGTACTTC. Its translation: CASSLGGGREQYF. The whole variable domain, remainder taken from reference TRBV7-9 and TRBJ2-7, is DTGVSQNPRHKITKRGQNVTFRCDPISEHNRLYWYRQTLGQGPEFLTYFQNEAQLEKSRLLSDRFSAERPKGSFSTLEIQRTEQGDSAMYLCASSLGGGREQYFGPGTRLTVT.